Listed here are 2 T cell receptor beta chains from one sample, sequenced in a study of beta chain features in type 1 diabetes. What was sequenced were expressed TCRB transcripts, since all of the isolated RNA had been reverse transcribed. TCRdb's copy holds only in-frame clones and misses some; the assay was immunoSEQ multiplex PCR. Among fewer than 650,000 clones listed, roughly 16% were seen once. The source material was naive CD4+ T cells from blood. The receptors were gathered from a man younger than 30 in good health.

The table lists this clone with a few counts. The chain links TRBV4-3 to TRBJ1-2, with D maybe TRBD1 (5 bases). The CDR3 length is 15 residues. The ends were cut back, 3 bases at V and 4 bases at J, with 15 bases in the middle. CDR1 and CDR2 from the germline V gene are LGHNA and YSLEER. The CDR3: CASSQPGRDVYGYTF. In nucleotides, the CDR3 is TGCGCCAGCAGCCAGCCGGGACGGGACGTCTATGGCTACACCTTC.

The J gene is TRBJ2-6, the V gene TRBV25-1; possibly TRBD1 for D (5 bases). Deletions cut 4 bases from V and 3 bases from J, with 10 bases between. Germline V lookup: CDR1 MGHDK, CDR2 SYGVNS. This CDR3 has 15 residues. CDR3 sequence (DNA): TGTGCCAGCAGTGTCGCAGGGAATGGGGCCAACGTCCTGACTTTC. It yields the protein CASSVAGNGANVLTF.